This T cell receptor (beta chain) derives from a study of regulatory T cells in long-lasting Graves disease (dated by TCRdb to the early 2020s). Study-wide context: Newly diagnosed Graves' disease patients had taken antithyroid drugs for less than 3 months. The study was conducted in China and was registered as a clinical trial. TCR sequencing covered 13 persistent and roughly 20 newly diagnosed Graves' disease patients, about 35 samples in total. Persistent Graves' disease patients were compared with newly diagnosed Graves' disease patients by peripheral blood TCR sequencing and RNA sequencing.

The sample's time point label, in plain terms: newly diagnosed GD, antithyroid drugs for less than 3 months. RNA was extracted from PBMCs in TRIzol for both TCR sequencing and RNA sequencing. The diagnosis of Graves' disease followed American Thyroid Association guidelines. Patients were recruited from an endocrinology department in Xi'an, China. From each patient, about 9.7 milliliters of peripheral blood was collected into an EDTA anticoagulant tube. Ficoll Paque Plus density gradient separation was used to isolate PBMCs, and no further T cell sorting was done. An Agilent 2100 Bioanalyzer and agarose gel were used to assess RNA quality, and a NanoDrop 2000 was used to measure RNA concentration. General findings and caveats noted by the study authors: Compared with newly diagnosed patients, patients with persistent Graves' disease had lower TCR Shannon entropy and fewer highly expanded clones, which suggests clonal expansion. Persistent disease showed preferential use of TRBV28, TRBJ1-2 and TRBJ2-5, whereas newly diagnosed disease favored TRBV20-1 and TRBJ2-1. Only peripheral blood was studied, because thyroid tissue, the primary lesion, was inaccessible. Sequencing and analysis were limited to the TCR beta chain. As a limitation, the authors acknowledged that the small sample size may reduce accuracy. More public clonotypes were shared among persistent patients (over 2,500) than among newly diagnosed patients (roughly 960).

The CDR3 runs 13 residues from the cysteine to the phenylalanine. Just the 39-base CDR3 DNA is kept, in frame starting at base 1. V drops 7 bases and J drops 4 bases, leaving 16 bases in between. The germline V gene (reference sequence) supplies CDR1 GTSNPN and CDR2 SVGIG. This clonotype was seen many times. Its antigen target is currently unknown. No much larger clonotype is one base removed from it; base qualities were not supplied. Library method: multiplex PCR. TCRdb records Illumina HiSeq 4000 as the sequencer. iRepertoire HTBI primers and Arm-PCR amplification of CDR3 regions were used to construct TCR beta libraries. Before sequencing, the PCR products went through gel purification. The published analysis was carried out like this. Gene usage analysis of CDR3 amino acid clonotypes used the 60 to 80 TRBV and some 13 TRBJ segments found across samples. COPE and FqMerger were used to merge filtered high-quality paired reads into contigs. BLAST was used to align contigs to IMGT TRBV, TRBD and TRBJ reference genes, and CDR3 was defined according to IMGT. Clonotypes above 0.1% frequency were classified as highly expanded clones. Repertoire diversity was measured by Shannon entropy, and V-J evenness by the Gini coefficient. Public clonotypes were defined as clonotypes shared by more than one individual. TCRdb reworked the public reads: Q25 trimming with fastp, MiXCR clone assembly, productive beta chains retained. Every distinct CDR3 protein forms one entry, paired with its most common genes and DNA. Here the V and J calls rest on TCRdb's processing, not on the authors' analysis. This sample has some 460,000 distinct CDR3 sequences in its table, and roughly 15% of those were observed once. 12% of the sample comes from the top ten.

In addition, the sample was reused for a study of T cells in Graves' hyperthyroidism and ophthalmopathy. That second report states: Graves' hyperthyroidism was defined as stable when no progression to ophthalmopathy occurred over 18 months of follow-up. Hyperthyroidism patients were newly diagnosed, had a disease duration of under 2 months, and were aged 18 to 65 years. Exclusion was applied to patients with uncontrolled infections, other autoimmune diseases, pregnancy or lactation. Diagnoses were established on the basis of clinical symptoms, serum thyroxine and TRAb, thyroid ultrasound, and orbital computed tomography. For the first round of RT-PCR on the TCR CDR3, the HTBI primer set was used together with the Qiagen OneStep RT-PCR kit. Most expanded thyroid clonotypes (frequency above 0.001) were also detected in blood, suggesting blood repertoires may reflect thyroid immune responses. Ophthalmopathy was separated from stable hyperthyroidism by a 13 V-J signature model, with approximately 86% sensitivity and roughly 84% specificity obtained in cross-validation and 80%/75% obtained in testing. In validation, the model predicted progression to ophthalmopathy a median of roughly 6.2 months before onset, with 70% to 71% sensitivity and nearly 75% specificity. To identify TCR V-J signatures that set the groups apart, the researchers used a discovery cohort of 100 patients, made up of around 40 with Graves' ophthalmopathy and 55 to 65 with stable Graves' hyperthyroidism. Whether ophthalmopathy could be predicted prospectively was tested in an independent validation cohort made up of 18 hyperthyroidism patients plus 17 patients who later progressed to ophthalmopathy. For training and testing, the roughly 93 patients in the discovery cohort were randomly divided in a 7:3 ratio. The study also compared thyroid tissue and blood T-cell repertoires from about six Graves' hyperthyroidism patients. After sampling, hyperthyroidism patients received methimazole starting at 30 mg daily, and ophthalmopathy patients received high-dose intravenous methylprednisolone. A second multiplex PCR round built the libraries, followed by size selection and purification. Sequencing of the libraries was done on an Illumina HiSeq2000 using paired-end 100 bp reads. SOAPnuke was used to process the raw data, throwing out any read that contained adapters or uncalled bases, had a mean Phred below 15, or lacked an exact constant-primer or identifier match. High-quality paired reads were merged with COPE v1.2.5, and unique nucleotide sequences were defined as clonotypes. Clonotypes were aligned to IMGT TRBV, TRBD and TRBJ reference segments using MiTCR v1.1. Only V-J combinations with frequency above 0.0001, covering 98% to 99.2% of repertoires, were analysed. A TCS score was defined as the ratio between F50 (clonal expansion) and ExV (chaos), using BLOSUM62-based TCRdist between CDR3 peptides within each V-J. Welch's t-statistics and random forest reduced 514 V-J features to 10 to 15, which were used in a naive Bayes classifier (R e1071). Sample size was not statistically predetermined, and investigators were not blinded to group allocation. The paper reports TCR Vbeta CDR3 sequencing of about 140 peripheral blood samples: over 40 ophthalmopathy, under 85 hyperthyroidism and approximately 17 progressor patients.

The chain was built from TRBV30 and TRBJ1-1; TRBD1 is possibly the D segment (5 matching bases). The sequence derives from a man aged 40-55 years with Graves disease. Donor details come from another sample of the same person, matched by shared clones. This sample comprised peripheral blood mononuclear cells (PBMCs), obtained at new diagnosis, from a patient treated with antithyroid drugs. Here is the DNA: TGTGCCTACCGGGTCTCGGGGGGCACTGAAGCTTTCTTT. Protein translation: CAYRVSGGTEAFF.